The sequence of this T cell receptor beta chain was determined in a study of blood T cell repertoires in COVID-19. Study-level information: Sources were T cells, B-cell-depleted T cells, or PBMCs; the material itself was cDNA or gDNA.

Per the study methods: Cell counts per sample came from amplifying reference gene primers. The protocol was immunoSEQ multiplex PCR, while the TCRdb copy is restricted to in-frame clones and leaves out a portion. Clonal size and the V and J genes are those of that table, whereas D and trimming came from the DNA. The sample gives around 99,000 clones, around four fifths of which show up once; around a sixth is in the top ten. In germline, CDR1 is LNHDA, CDR2 SQIVND (reference sequence). The CDR3 is 13 residues long. Trimming removed 7 bases at V and 5 bases at J, with 14 bases between. The chain is built from TRBV19 and TRBJ1-1; a possible D gene is TRBD1 (5 bases). This clonotype was obtained from a woman aged 55-75 years with acute or convalescent COVID-19. Source material: peripheral blood. The CDR3 is CASMTHKGTEAFF. Here the CDR3 DNA reads TGTGCCAGTATGACTCATAAGGGGACTGAAGCTTTCTTT.